The present T cell receptor beta chain was sequenced within a study of molecular identifiers for immune sequencing clone quantification. At the level of the study: Within a replicate experiment, RNA obtained from either 20,000 or 100,000 naive CD8 cells was divided into five aliquots, and four of those aliquots were then sequenced.

General observations from the study: Beyond 20 RNA copies, clones held over 99% of effector molecules, compared with under 1% in naive cells.

V was clipped by 5 bases and J by 3 bases; unmatched bases: 9. The CDR3 runs to 15 residues. The authors gated naive CD8 T cells as CD8+CD4-CCR7+CD45RA+ for sorting. Previously described methods and listed TCR primers produced bulk TCR libraries. TCRdb redid the calling of the PCR reads with MiXCR, one entry per CDR3 protein. This repertoire shows about 510,000 distinct CDR3 sequences, roughly 23% found once; its top ten account for 0.7% to 1%. In the case of this clonotype: Antigen specificity is unknown.

The sample taken for sequencing was naive CD8+ T cells from blood, with Jurkat cell RNA spiked in. Subset: FACS-sorted CD8+CD4-CCR7+CD45RA+ naive T cells. The TCR originated in a human donor in good health. Some libraries in this study had Jurkat cell RNA spiked in. The rearrangement links TRBV12-3 or TRBV12-4 to TRBJ2-5; the match to TRBD1 covers 7 bases. The CDR3 loop is CASSPYTGTEETQYF. CDR3 nucleotides: TGTGCCAGCAGTCCGTATACCGGGACAGAAGAGACCCAGTACTTC.